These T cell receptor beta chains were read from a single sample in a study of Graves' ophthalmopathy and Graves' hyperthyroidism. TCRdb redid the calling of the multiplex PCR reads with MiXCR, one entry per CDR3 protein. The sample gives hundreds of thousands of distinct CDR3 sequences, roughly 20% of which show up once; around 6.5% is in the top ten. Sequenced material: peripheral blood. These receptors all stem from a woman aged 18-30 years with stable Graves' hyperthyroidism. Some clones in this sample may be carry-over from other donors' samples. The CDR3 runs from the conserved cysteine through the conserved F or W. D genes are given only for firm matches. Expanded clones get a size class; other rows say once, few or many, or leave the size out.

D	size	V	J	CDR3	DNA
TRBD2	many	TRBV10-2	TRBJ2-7	CASSEALAGGFYEQYF	TGCGCCAGCAGTGAGGCACTAGCGGGAGGATTCTACGAGCAGTACTTC
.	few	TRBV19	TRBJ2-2	CASTRGSNTGELFF	TGTGCCAGTACCCGAGGATCGAACACCGGGGAGCTGTTTTTT
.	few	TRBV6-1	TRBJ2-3	CASSESETGMQYF	TGTGCCAGCAGTGAGTCCGAGACTGGTATGCAGTATTTT
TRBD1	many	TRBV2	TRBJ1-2	CASSEMDRPKSYGYTF	TGTGCCAGCAGTGAAATGGACAGGCCGAAAAGCTATGGCTACACCTTC
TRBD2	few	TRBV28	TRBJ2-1	CASGLVYNEQFF	TGTGCCAGCGGACTAGTTTACAATGAGCAGTTCTTC
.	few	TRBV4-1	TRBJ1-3	CASSQPDGGSGNTIYF	TGCGCCAGCAGCCAACCCGACGGCGGTTCTGGAAACACCATATATTTT
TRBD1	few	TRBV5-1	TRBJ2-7	CASSQTGLDRGKQYF	TGCGCCAGCAGCCAGACAGGGTTAGACCGTGGAAAGCAGTACTTC
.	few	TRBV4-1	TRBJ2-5	CASSPRVNHYVRDSLQETQYF	TGCGCCAGCAGCCCGAGGGTTAATCATTATGTTCGTGACAGTTTGCAAGAGACCCAGTACTTC
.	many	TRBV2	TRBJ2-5	CASSEEGIRLETQYF	TGTGCCAGCAGTGAAGAGGGAATTCGGCTAGAGACCCAGTACTTC
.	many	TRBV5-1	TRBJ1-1	CASSLGVGGSTEAFF	TGCGCCAGCAGTTTGGGGGTCGGGGGAAGCACTGAAGCTTTCTTT
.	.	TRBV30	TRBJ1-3	CAWSGGANTIYF	TGTGCCTGGAGTGGAGGGGCAAACACCATATATTTT
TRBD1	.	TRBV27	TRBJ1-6	CASSPVTGTGNSPLHF	TGTGCCAGCAGCCCTGTAACCGGGACAGGCAATTCACCCCTCCACTTT
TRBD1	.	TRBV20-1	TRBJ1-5	CSASVRDRPSNQPQHF	TGCAGTGCTAGTGTCCGGGACAGGCCGTCCAATCAGCCCCAGCATTTT
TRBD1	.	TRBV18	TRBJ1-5	CASSSTGGHQPQHF	TGTGCCAGCTCATCGACAGGGGGGCATCAGCCCCAGCATTTT
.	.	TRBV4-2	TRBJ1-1	CASSQDQKNTEAFF	TGTGCCAGCAGCCAAGATCAAAAGAACACTGAAGCTTTCTTT
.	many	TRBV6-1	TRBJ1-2	CASSEARGSYGYTF	TGTGCCAGCAGTGAAGCGCGGGGGTCGTATGGCTACACCTTC
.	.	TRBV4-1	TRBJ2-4	CASSQPTQKRTDTVF	TGCGCCAGCAGCCAACCAACTCAGAAAAGGACGGATACCGTATTC
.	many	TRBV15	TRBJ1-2	CATSETSVGYTF	TGTGCCACCAGCGAAACCTCGGTTGGCTACACCTTC
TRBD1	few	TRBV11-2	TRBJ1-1	CASSLEMDRGGRGAFF	TGTGCCAGCAGCTTAGAGATGGACAGGGGAGGGAGGGGAGCTTTCTTT
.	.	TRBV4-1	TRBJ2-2	CASSQGAANTGELFF	TGCGCCAGCAGCCAAGGAGCTGCGAACACCGGGGAGCTGTTTTTT
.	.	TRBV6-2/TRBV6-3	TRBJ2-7	CASKDYYEQYF	TGTGCCAGCAAGGATTACTACGAGCAGTACTTC
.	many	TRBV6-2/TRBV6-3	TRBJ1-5	CASSPRVAANQPQHF	TGTGCCAGCAGTCCTAGAGTGGCAGCGAATCAGCCCCAGCATTTT
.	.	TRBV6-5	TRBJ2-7	CASSYSEGNPSYEQYF	TGTGCCAGCAGTTACTCAGAGGGGAACCCATCCTACGAGCAGTACTTC
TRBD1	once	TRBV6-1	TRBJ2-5	CASSRDRVSGTQYF	TGTGCCAGCAGCAGGGACAGGGTTTCGGGGACCCAGTACTTC
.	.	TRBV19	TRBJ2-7	CASSIVGPGGSSYEQYF	TGTGCCAGTAGTATCGTGGGCCCCGGGGGCTCTTCCTACGAGCAGTACTTC
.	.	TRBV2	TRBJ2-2	CAIDVKRNTGELFF	TGTGCCATTGACGTGAAGCGGAACACCGGGGAGCTGTTTTTT
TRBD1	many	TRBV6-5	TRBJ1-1	CASSYSGGTGRAFF	TGTGCCAGCAGTTACAGTGGGGGGACAGGGAGAGCTTTCTTT
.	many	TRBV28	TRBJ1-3	CASSPSQGSGNTIYF	TGTGCCAGCAGTCCCTCTCAGGGTTCTGGAAACACCATATATTTT
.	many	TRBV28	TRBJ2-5	CASSFSDRAQETQYF	TGTGCCAGCAGTTTTTCAGACAGAGCCCAAGAGACCCAGTACTTC
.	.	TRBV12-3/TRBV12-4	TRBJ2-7	CASSLALKYEQYF	TGTGCCAGCAGTTTAGCGCTCAAGTACGAGCAGTACTTC
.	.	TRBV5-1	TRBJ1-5	CASSYDGEGPQHF	TGCGCCAGCAGCTACGATGGAGAAGGGCCCCAGCATTTT
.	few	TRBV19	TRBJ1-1	CASSPNRDSSAFF	TGTGCCAGTAGCCCGAACAGGGATTCCTCGGCTTTCTTT
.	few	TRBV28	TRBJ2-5	CASSSGVQTQYF	TGTGCCAGCAGTTCCGGGGTCCAGACCCAGTACTTC
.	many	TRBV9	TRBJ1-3	CASSAPGGGGNTIYF	TGTGCCAGCAGCGCCCCGGGGGGGGGAGGAAACACCATATATTTT
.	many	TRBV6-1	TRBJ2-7	CASTLEQLDYEQYF	TGTGCCAGCACCTTAGAACAGTTAGACTACGAGCAGTACTTC